This T cell receptor (beta chain) was recovered during a study of blood T cell repertoires in COVID-19. Study-wide context: Collection of acute and convalescent COVID-19 samples took place in the United States, Italy and Spain. T cells, B-cell-depleted T cells, or PBMCs provided the cDNA or gDNA that served as material.

Per the original methods: Nucleated cell counts were estimated from reference gene primer amplification. The data were produced by immunoSEQ multiplex PCR, yet TCRdb's version contains in-frame clones alone and is incomplete. D and trimming come from the DNA, and the V and J calls and clone size come from that table. The sample holds roughly 200,000 clones; 84% are singletons and the top ten take 4.5% to 5.5%. The ends were cut back, 11 bases at V and 5 bases at J, with 12 bases in the middle. The CDR3 length is 11 residues. Germline CDR1 reads SGHAT; CDR2 reads FQNNGV. The sample taken for sequencing was peripheral blood. The chain has TRBV11-2 and TRBJ2-5; D remains unclear. This clonotype originated in a woman in her 70s with active or convalescent COVID-19. This CDR3 is CAPGDGETQYF. CDR3 DNA sequence: TGTGCCCCCGGCGACGGGGAGACCCAGTACTTC.